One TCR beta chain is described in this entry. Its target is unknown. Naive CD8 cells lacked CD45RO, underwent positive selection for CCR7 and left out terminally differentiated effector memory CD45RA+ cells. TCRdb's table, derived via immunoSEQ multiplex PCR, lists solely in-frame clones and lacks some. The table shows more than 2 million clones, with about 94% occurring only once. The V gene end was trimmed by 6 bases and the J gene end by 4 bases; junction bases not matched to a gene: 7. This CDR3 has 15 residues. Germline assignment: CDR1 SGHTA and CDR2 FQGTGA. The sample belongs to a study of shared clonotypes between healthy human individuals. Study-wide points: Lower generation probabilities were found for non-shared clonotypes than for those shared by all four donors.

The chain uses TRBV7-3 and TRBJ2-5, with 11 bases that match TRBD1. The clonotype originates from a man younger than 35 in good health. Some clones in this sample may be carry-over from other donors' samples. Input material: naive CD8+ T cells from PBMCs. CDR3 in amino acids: CASSSDRGPGETQYF. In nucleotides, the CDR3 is TGTGCCAGCAGTTCGGACAGGGGGCCCGGAGAGACCCAGTACTTC.